The sequence of this T cell receptor beta chain was determined in a study of cytomegalovirus exposure and HLA in healthy donors. Study observations and caveats: In vitro experiments confirmed that three CMV-associated chains were specific for CMV antigens. A link between a missense DCLRE1C variant and TCR beta V- and J-gene trimming emerged from a later analysis. Presence/absence analyses supposed approximately even sequencing depth among donors.

Likely unrecorded immune exposures existed in these nominally healthy donors. The study ran its PCR with 60 Vbeta and 13 Jbeta primers. The method was immunoSEQ multiplex PCR; TCRdb's version includes in-frame clones alone and lacks a portion of them. In the table there are 120,000 or so clones, over 60% of which are singletons. Remarks on this clone: Its antigen remains unidentified.

Germline loops: CDR1 MNHEY, CDR2 SVGAGI. V lost 4 bases, J lost 0 bases, and 9 bases lay in between. This CDR3 contains 14 residues. The sample consisted of PBMCs. The clonotype originates from a middle-aged woman in good health and CMV-seropositive. The chain has TRBV6-5 and TRBJ2-5; a weak D match, TRBD2 (5 bases). CDR3 protein: CASSWNGNQETQYF. In DNA, the CDR3 is TGTGCCAGCAGTTGGAACGGGAACCAAGAGACCCAGTACTTC.